This T cell receptor (beta chain) was identified in a study of technical replicates of blood from a handful of donors. Clones were read by immunoSEQ multiplex PCR, and TCRdb kept only the in-frame ones, dropping some. There are around 80,000 clones in the sample; nearly 98% occur only once, and more than 0.12% lies in the top ten. CDR3 length: 15 amino acids. Germline V gives CDR1 MNHEY, CDR2 SVGAGI. Trimming shortened V by 0 bases and J by 7 bases, and 13 bases separated the two germline ends. The source of this sequence is a human donor in good health. The sequencing input was T cells isolated from PBMCs. V is TRBV6-5 and J is TRBJ2-1; D is possibly TRBD1 (5 bases). The CDR3 region is CASSYSGHPGNEQFF. Written as DNA, the CDR3 is TGTGCCAGCAGTTACTCTGGACACCCAGGGAATGAGCAGTTCTTC.